The 15 T cell receptor beta chains listed next were all sequenced from one sample in a study of shared clonotypes between healthy human individuals. Assay used: immunoSEQ multiplex PCR; TCRdb lists only in-frame clones, some missing. The sample records 2 million to 2.5 million clones, 95% being singletons. Sequences were obtained from naive CD4+ T cells sorted from blood. The subset was: CD45RA+ positively selected. These receptors were obtained from a man between 18 and 35 years old in good health.

V and J are TRBV5-4 and TRBJ2-7; the match to TRBD2 covers 8 bases. The CDR3 is 14 amino acids. Germline loops: CDR1 SGHNT, CDR2 YYREEE (reference sequence). V lost 3 bases and J lost 6; bases outside the gene matches: 8. The DNA of the CDR3 is TGTGCCAGCAGCTCCCCGGGACTAGTGAGCGAGCAGTACTTC. Its translation is CASSSPGLVSEQYF.

This sequence joins TRBV29-1 and TRBJ1-2, with D unresolved. Trimming left V 1 base short and J 2 bases short, with 20 bases between. Looked up from germline, CDR1 is SQVTM and CDR2 is ANQGSEA. The CDR3 runs 17 residues. The CDR3, as DNA: TGCAGCGTTGAAGTACGAGAAGCTACACTCTTCAACTATGGCTACACCTTC. Translating it yields CSVEVREATLFNYGYTF. Based on the CDR3 plus reference TRBV29-1 and TRBJ1-2, the full variable domain is SAVISQKPSRDICQRGTSLTIQCQVDSQVTMMFWYRQQPGQSLTLIATANQGSEATYESGFVIDKFPISRPNLTFSTLTVSNMSPEDSSIYLCSVEVREATLFNYGYTFGSGTRLTVV.

Worth noting for this clone: The identical CDR3 is also encoded by other nucleotide sequences in the sample. This chain connects TRBV4-1 to TRBJ2-1; D is unresolved. Trimming removed 2 bases at V and 9 bases at J, with 8 bases between. Germline lookup yields CDR1 MGHRA and CDR2 YSYEKL. CDR3 length equals 12 residues. The CDR3 loop reads CASSQPLGEQFF. CDR3 DNA: TGCGCCAGCAGCCAACCTCTGGGTGAGCAGTTCTTC.

V gene TRBV6-5 combines with J gene TRBJ2-2; TRBD2 agrees at 7 bases. Germline V lookup: CDR1 MNHEY, CDR2 SVGAGI. With 10 bases clipped from V and 1 base from J, the junction kept 6 bases outside the gene matches. The CDR3 extends over 14 amino acids. The CDR3 region is CAIAPGGNTGELFF. The CDR3 DNA sequence: TGTGCCATCGCCCCGGGGGGGAACACCGGGGAGCTGTTTTTT.

This chain links TRBV11-2 with TRBJ1-1; no clear D gene. CDR3 length: 13 amino acids. Germline assignment: CDR1 SGHAT and CDR2 FQNNGV. The V end was cut by 1 base, the J end by 5 bases, with 8 bases between. This CDR3 reads CASSLGMVTEAFF. DNA for the CDR3: TGTGCCAGCAGCTTAGGGATGGTGACTGAAGCTTTCTTT. The whole variable domain, filled in from reference TRBV11-2 and TRBJ1-1, reads EAGVAQSPRYKIIEKRQSVAFWCNPISGHATLYWYQQILGQGPKLLIQFQNNGVVDDSQLPKDRFSAERLKGVDSTLKIQPAKLEDSAVYLCASSLGMVTEAFFGQGTRLTVV.

This sequence joins TRBV6-1 and TRBJ1-5; D is uncertain. This CDR3 comprises 16 residues. Germline V CDR1 and CDR2: MNHNS, SASEGT. V was trimmed by 4 bases and J by 6 bases, leaving 19 bases between them. The CDR3 region has the DNA TGTGCCAGCAGTGGTATGGGATCGTGGATAGGTCAGCCCCAGCATTTT. This translates into CASSGMGSWIGQPQHF.

The chain employs TRBV10-3 and TRBJ1-6, with D perhaps matching TRBD1 (5 bases). CDR1 and CDR2 from the germline V gene are ENHRY and SYGVKD. V gave up 10 bases and J gave up 6 bases, with 13 bases separating them. This CDR3 is built from 13 residues. CDR3 sequence reads: CASWDPPNSPLHF. The CDR3 DNA follows: TGTGCCAGTTGGGACCCCCCTAATTCACCCCTCCACTTT.

J is TRBJ1-4 and V is TRBV10-2; a possible D gene is TRBD1 (5 bases). From germline, CDR1 is WSHSY and CDR2 SAAADI. Trimming pared 4 bases from V and 4 bases from J, leaving 7 bases between. The CDR3 extends over 13 amino acids. CDR3 region: CASSGQYNEKLFF. The CDR3, as DNA: TGCGCCAGCAGTGGACAGTATAATGAAAAACTGTTTTTT.

V and J are TRBV6-5 and TRBJ1-1; 7 bases fit TRBD1. CDR1 and CDR2 (germline): MNHEY, SVGAGI. V shed 6 bases and J 11 bases; nucleotides not matched to a gene: 12. The CDR3 runs to 13 residues. CDR3 protein: CASRQIDREEAFF. CDR3 sequence (DNA): TGTGCCAGCAGACAAATTGACAGGGAAGAGGCTTTCTTT.

V usage is TRBV18 and J usage is TRBJ2-3; D not certain. Trimming removed 5 bases from V and 2 bases from J, with 5 bases in between. Per germline, CDR1 KGHSH and CDR2 LQKENI. This CDR3 is built from 12 residues. CDR3 sequence: CASSNNTDTQYF. CDR3 in DNA: TGTGCCAGCTCAAATAACACAGATACGCAGTATTTT.

This chain joins TRBV11-2 and TRBJ2-7; no clear D. V was trimmed by 4 bases and J by 2 bases, leaving 18 bases between them. Germline V gene data show CDR1 as SGHAT and CDR2 as FQNNGV. This CDR3 has 16 amino acids. The CDR3 DNA sequence: TGTGCCAGCAGCTCCCCTCTCCCGGGCTCGGCCTACGAGCAGTACTTC. Translation gives CASSSPLPGSAYEQYF.

V gene TRBV10-2 combines with J gene TRBJ2-2; maybe TRBD2 (5 bases). CDR3 length: 14 residues. Per germline, CDR1 WSHSY and CDR2 SAAADI. Deletions cut 5 bases from V and 3 bases from J, with 10 bases between. CDR3 bases: TGCGCCAGCAGTAACAGCGGACACACCGGGGAGCTGTTTTTT. It is translated as CASSNSGHTGELFF.

The V gene is TRBV7-9, the J gene TRBJ2-3; D may be TRBD2 (5 bases). There are 14 residues in the CDR3. V gave up 5 bases and J gave up 2 bases, with 11 bases separating them. Looked up from germline, CDR1 is SEHNR and CDR2 is FQNEAQ (reference sequence). The CDR3 region is CASSPSRDTDTQYF. The CDR3, as DNA: TGTGCCAGCAGCCCCAGCCGGGACACAGATACGCAGTATTTT. Full variable domain (rest looked up from reference TRBV7-9 and TRBJ2-3): DTGVSQNPRHKITKRGQNVTFRCDPISEHNRLYWYRQTLGQGPEFLTYFQNEAQLEKSRLLSDRFSAERPKGSFSTLEIQRTEQGDSAMYLCASSPSRDTDTQYFGPGTRLTVL.

The chain carries TRBV30 and TRBJ1-2, with no clear D. CDR1 GTSNPN and CDR2 SVGIG come from the germline V gene (reference sequence). CDR3 length: 15 amino acids. With 0 bases removed from V and 7 bases from J, the gap between germline ends came to 18 bases. The CDR3 DNA reads as TGTGCCTGGAGTGTTCTTCGGACCCGTGAGGGTGGCTACACCTTC. Translation gives CAWSVLRTREGGYTF.

In the case of this clone: The sample carries other DNA sequences with the same CDR3. V and J are TRBV18 and TRBJ2-5, with TRBD1 identical over 7 bases. CDR1 is KGHSH, CDR2 LQKENI, per germline. This CDR3 region has 13 residues. V was clipped by 3 bases and J by 5 bases; unmatched bases: 3. The CDR3 DNA follows: TGTGCCAGCTCACCGGGACAGTCGGAGACCCAGTACTTC. The encoded protein is CASSPGQSETQYF.